This entry lists 8 T cell receptor beta chains sequenced from one sample in a study of CD8 T cells in Susac syndrome. An input of roughly 0.5 to 1 ug of RNA was subjected to reverse transcription using random hexamers. TCRdb reprocessed the immunoSEQ multiplex PCR reads via MiXCR and lists one record per CDR3 protein. This sample has a few hundred thousand distinct CDR3 sequences, with approximately 85% found just once. Material for sequencing was CD8+ T cells from PBMCs. The receptors were sampled from a human donor with multiple sclerosis.

The chain uses TRBV2 and TRBJ2-7; 7 positions match TRBD1. CDR3 length: 13 residues. With 9 bases clipped from V and 3 bases from J, the junction kept 8 bases outside the gene matches. Germline CDR1 reads SNHLY; CDR2 reads FYNNEI. CDR3: CASRDSRSYEQYF. Written as DNA, the CDR3 is TGTGCCAGTAGGGACAGTCGAAGCTACGAGCAGTACTTC.

The chain carries TRBV5-4 and TRBJ1-6; D uncertain. CDR1 is SGHNT, CDR2 YYREEE, per germline (reference sequence). The CDR3 totals 13 residues. V lost 1 base and J lost 11, with 10 bases in between. CDR3 sequence: CASSLTSFAPLHF. The CDR3 nucleotides read TGTGCCAGCAGCTTGACTTCTTTCGCACCCCTCCACTTT.

The chain couples TRBV30 to TRBJ2-5; 14 bases fit TRBD2. The CDR3 sequence is 14 residues long. Germline trimming cut 7 bases from V and 4 bases from J; bases unmatched to any gene: 5. Germline V CDR1 and CDR2: GTSNPN, SVGIG (reference sequence). Written as DNA, the CDR3 is TGTGCCTCAGGGACTAGCGGGGGCGGAGAGACCCAGTACTTC. Translated: CASGTSGGGETQYF.

The CDR3: CASSPGLREDFTGELFF. The DNA of the CDR3 is TGTGCCAGCAGTCCCGGGTTAAGGGAGGACTTCACCGGGGAGCTGTTTTTT. The V gene is TRBV28, the J gene TRBJ2-2; tentative D call: TRBD2 (6 bases). V lost 5 bases and J lost 4, with 20 bases in between. CDR3 length: 17 amino acids. The germline gives CDR1 MDHEN, CDR2 SYDVKM.

V gene TRBV7-9 combines with J gene TRBJ1-5, with a tentative D call TRBD1 (5 bases). Trimming shortened V by 5 bases and J by 4 bases, and 18 bases separated the two germline ends. CDR3 length: 16 residues. Looked up from germline, CDR1 is SEHNR and CDR2 is FQNEAQ (reference sequence). Here the CDR3 reads CASSPGGVYGNQPQHF. The CDR3 nucleotides are TGTGCCAGCAGCCCGGGGGGAGTGTACGGGAATCAGCCCCAGCATTTT. Using reference TRBV7-9 and TRBJ1-5 for the parts outside the CDR3, the full variable domain is DTGVSQNPRHKITKRGQNVTFRCDPISEHNRLYWYRQTLGQGPEFLTYFQNEAQLEKSRLLSDRFSAERPKGSFSTLEIQRTEQGDSAMYLCASSPGGVYGNQPQHFGDGTRLSIL.

This clonotype has just a few counts. The chain combines TRBV5-5 with TRBJ1-2; TRBD1 might be the D (5 bases). Per the germline V gene, CDR1 is SGHKS and CDR2 is YYEKEE (reference sequence). This CDR3 has 15 amino acids. V was cut by 4 bases and J by 3 bases, with 16 bases left in between. The CDR3 loop is CASSNWDGPHYGYTF. In DNA form, the CDR3 reads TGTGCCAGCAGCAACTGGGACGGACCCCACTATGGCTACACCTTC. Complete variable domain (other parts from reference TRBV5-5 and TRBJ1-2): DAGVTQSPTHLIKTRGQQVTLRCSPISGHKSVSWYQQVLGQGPQFIFQYYEKEERGRGNFPDRFSARQFPNYSSELNVNALLLGDSALYLCASSNWDGPHYGYTFGSGTRLTVV.

The chain carries TRBV30 and TRBJ1-2, with a possible D match to TRBD1 (5 bases). This CDR3 is 14 amino acids long. Per germline, CDR1 GTSNPN and CDR2 SVGIG (reference sequence). The V gene lost 2 bases and the J gene lost 8 bases, with 18 bases spanning the gap. The CDR3 protein is CAWSYFQGVDGYTF. The DNA for the CDR3 is TGTGCCTGGAGTTATTTCCAGGGTGTGGACGGCTACACCTTC.

The chain recombines TRBV11-3 with TRBJ2-2; no reliable D call. In germline, CDR1 is SGHNT, CDR2 YENEEA. V was clipped by 0 bases and J by 4 bases, with 18 bases between them. The CDR3 loop spans 18 amino acids. In DNA, the CDR3 is TGTGCCAGCAGCTTAGAGGGATGGGGAAAACAGAGCACCGGGGAGCTGTTTTTT. It is translated as CASSLEGWGKQSTGELFF.